The source of this TCR beta chain is a study of blood T cells in healthy people across ages. Between the trimmed V and J ends, which lost 5 bases and 2 bases, there was a span of 17 bases. CDR1 MNHEY and CDR2 SMNVEV come from the germline V gene (reference sequence). The CDR3 sequence is 16 residues long. Using a J-beta primer mix together with a sample-barcoded 5' primer, a second PCR was run for roughly 6 to 11 cycles. TCRdb ran MiXCR on the 5' RACE reads and lists one entry per CDR3 protein. The sample includes about 720,000 distinct CDR3 sequences, roughly 20% of them seen just once. This clonotype was seen ten or more times.

The sample comprised blood. The clonotype was recovered from a man between 65 and 85 years old in good health. The chain employs TRBV27 and TRBJ2-3; D unresolved. The CDR3 is CASSPQAVTITDTQYF. As DNA, the CDR3 is TGTGCCAGCAGTCCCCAAGCAGTTACTATCACAGATACGCAGTATTTT.